These 30 T cell receptor beta chains came from one sample sequenced in a study of blood T cell repertoires in COVID-19. This table comes from immunoSEQ multiplex PCR, and its TCRdb copy is limited to in-frame clones, with some not included. The data show 200,000 or so clones, with 70% to 90% seen just once and about 2.5% held by the top ten. Sequences were obtained from peripheral blood. Receptor source: a man aged 25 to 45 with COVID-19, enrolled during active disease.

This chain connects TRBV9 to TRBJ2-1; the match to TRBD2 covers 7 bases. The V gene's germline CDR1 is SGDLS and CDR2 YYNGEE. CDR3 length equals 15 residues. V shed 0 bases and J 6 bases; nucleotides not matched to a gene: 6. DNA for the CDR3: TGTGCCAGCAGCGTAGGGAGCGGGACCCCCAATGAGCAGTTCTTC. Translated, it gives CASSVGSGTPNEQFF.

Written as DNA, the CDR3 is TGTGCCAGTAGTGCCCGTCCGGGAGCCCCCTACGAGCAGTACTTC. Translating it yields CASSARPGAPYEQYF. The chain joins TRBV19 to TRBJ2-7; D is possibly TRBD2 (6 bases). This CDR3 is 15 amino acids long. V was shortened by 5 bases and J by 2 bases, with 16 bases between the two germline ends. Germline V gene data show CDR1 as LNHDA and CDR2 as SQIVND (reference sequence). The full variable domain, in which reference TRBV19 and TRBJ2-7 provide the parts outside the CDR3, is DGGITQSPKYLFRKEGQNVTLSCEQNLNHDAMYWYRQDPGQGLRLIYYSQIVNDFQKGDIAEGYSVSREKKESFPLTVTSAQKNPTAFYLCASSARPGAPYEQYFGPGTRLTVT.

This clone has just one count. The V call is TRBV10-3, the J call TRBJ1-3; 8 positions match TRBD1. Germline V gene lookup returns CDR1 ENHRY and CDR2 SYGVKD. J gave up 2 bases and V 7 bases, and 4 bases lay outside the gene matches. This CDR3 comprises 14 residues. CDR3 in amino acids: CAITPGGAGNTIYF. Written as DNA, the CDR3 is TGTGCCATCACCCCAGGGGGCGCTGGAAACACCATATATTTT.

The J gene is TRBJ2-6, the V gene TRBV7-2, with unresolved D. The V end lost 3 bases, the J end lost 0 bases, and 12 bases lay between the germline ends. The CDR3 covers 17 residues. From germline, CDR1 is SGHTA and CDR2 FQGNSA. In DNA, the CDR3 is TGTGCCAGCAGCTTGATGGCGGTTAGCTCTGGGGCCAACGTCCTGACTTTC. Translated: CASSLMAVSSGANVLTF.

CDR3: CASRLQGSAGEKLFF. The CDR3, as DNA: TGTGCCAGCAGGCTACAGGGGTCAGCAGGGGAAAAACTGTTTTTT. This chain links TRBV6-5 with TRBJ1-4; 7 nucleotides align to TRBD1. CDR3 length: 15 residues. Trimming cost V 6 bases and J 8 bases; bases outside gene matches: 12. The germline gives CDR1 MNHEY, CDR2 SVGAGI.

The genes are TRBV18 and TRBJ1-3, with a possible D match to TRBD1 (6 bases). With 3 bases removed from V and 11 bases from J, the gap between germline ends came to 17 bases. Per germline, CDR1 KGHSH and CDR2 LQKENI. The CDR3 contains 14 residues. The CDR3 loop reads CASSPDRTIPPIYF. As DNA, the CDR3 is TGTGCCAGCTCACCGGACAGAACCATCCCCCCCATATATTTT. Full variable domain (missing parts from reference TRBV18 and TRBJ1-3): NAGVMQNPRHLVRRRGQEARLRCSPMKGHSHVYWYRQLPEEGLKFMVYLQKENIIDESGMPKERFSAEFPKEGPSILRIQQVVRGDSAAYFCASSPDRTIPPIYFGEGSWLTVV.

This clone was seen only once. The chain employs TRBV6-6 and TRBJ2-7; no reliable D call. This CDR3 contains 12 residues. V dropped 5 bases and J dropped 2 bases, with 7 bases sitting between them. Germline values: CDR1 MNHNY, CDR2 SVGAGI (reference sequence). CDR3 loop: CASSQQTYEQYF. CDR3 in DNA: TGTGCCAGCAGTCAACAGACCTACGAGCAGTACTTC.

The V call is TRBV9, the J call TRBJ2-1; 12 bases line up with TRBD2. Trimming at V came to 4 bases and at J to 6 bases, leaving 8 bases not matched to a gene. This CDR3 spans 16 amino acids. Per germline, CDR1 SGDLS and CDR2 YYNGEE. The CDR3 is CASSIGGTSGPNEQFF. CDR3 bases: TGTGCCAGCAGCATTGGCGGGACTAGCGGGCCCAATGAGCAGTTCTTC. Looking up the rest from reference TRBV9 and TRBJ2-1 gives the full variable domain: DSGVTQTPKHLITATGQRVTLRCSPRSGDLSVYWYQQSLDQGLQFLIQYYNGEERAKGNILERFSAQQFPDLHSELNLSSLELGDSALYFCASSIGGTSGPNEQFFGPGTRLTVL.

The chain employs TRBV4-3 and TRBJ2-3; 10 bases fit TRBD1. The V gene's germline CDR1 is LGHNA and CDR2 YSLEER. The CDR3 length is 15 residues. After removal of 4 bases from V and 6 bases from J, the junction contained 7 bases not matched to a gene. In DNA, the CDR3 is TGCGCCAGCAGCCCGCTGACAGGGGGCGTGGATACGCAGTATTTT. Residues: CASSPLTGGVDTQYF.

The genes are TRBV30 and TRBJ1-2; no firm D call. The CDR3 is 13 residues long. Germline CDR1 GTSNPN, CDR2 SVGIG (reference sequence). The V gene lost 2 bases and the J gene lost 8 bases, with 15 bases spanning the gap. CDR3 nucleotides: TGTGCCTGGAGTAGCGACGTAGAGGGAGGCTACACCTTC. It is translated as CAWSSDVEGGYTF.

The CDR3 coding sequence is TGTGCCAGCAGAGGGACAGGGGTGACTGAGCAGTTCTTC. Translating gives CASRGTGVTEQFF. The chain recombines TRBV5-4 with TRBJ2-1, with 10 nucleotides matching TRBD1. Germline CDR1 reads SGHNT; CDR2 reads YYREEE (reference sequence). The CDR3 length is 13 residues. V gave up 5 bases and J gave up 9 bases; unmatched junction bases: 5.

The chain couples TRBV7-2 to TRBJ2-7; TRBD2 matches 9 bases. V shed 6 bases and J 5 bases; nucleotides not matched to a gene: 5. CDR1 is SGHTA and CDR2 is FQGNSA in the germline V gene. The CDR3 loop spans 13 amino acids. CDR3 sequence: CASRPRTSDEQYF. CDR3 coding DNA: TGTGCCAGCAGACCCCGGACTAGCGACGAGCAGTACTTC.

The DNA for the CDR3 is TGTGCCAGCAGCTTATCGGCCAACCGAGGGGGGCCCCAGCATTTT. Amino acid sequence: CASSLSANRGGPQHF. V and J are TRBV7-2 and TRBJ1-5, with a possible D match to TRBD1 (6 bases). Germline assignment: CDR1 SGHTA and CDR2 FQGNSA. Trimming shortened V by 2 bases and J by 9 bases, and 17 bases separated the two germline ends. CDR3 size: 15 residues. Combining the CDR3 with reference TRBV7-2 and TRBJ1-5 gives the whole variable domain GAGVSQSPSNKVTEKGKDVELRCDPISGHTALYWYRQSLGQGLEFLIYFQGNSAPDKSGLPSDRFSAERTGGSVSTLTIQRTQQEDSAVYLCASSLSANRGGPQHFGDGTRLSIL.

The rearrangement joins TRBV4-2 to TRBJ1-4; no clear D. V lost 0 bases and J 7 bases, leaving 6 bases between the germline ends. CDR3 length: 13 residues. The germline gives CDR1 LGHNA, CDR2 YNFKEQ. The CDR3 bases are TGTGCCAGCAGCCAAGAGGGAGTTGAAAAACTGTTTTTT. Translated, it gives CASSQEGVEKLFF.

This chain links TRBV7-9 with TRBJ1-1; no firm D call. V lost 5 bases, J lost 1 base, and 8 bases lay in between. Looked up from germline, CDR1 is SEHNR and CDR2 is FQNEAQ (reference sequence). The CDR3 runs to 13 residues. In DNA, the CDR3 is TGTGCCAGCAGCCGAGGGTCGAACACTGAAGCTTTCTTT. It translates to CASSRGSNTEAFF.

The J gene is TRBJ2-7, the V gene TRBV19, with 9 bases aligning to TRBD1. V shed 4 bases and J 4 bases; nucleotides not matched to a gene: 8. The CDR3 contains 15 residues. The germline gives CDR1 LNHDA, CDR2 SQIVND (reference sequence). CDR3 sequence: CASSNPGTGSYEQYF. CDR3 DNA sequence: TGTGCCAGTAGTAACCCCGGGACAGGGTCATACGAGCAGTACTTC.

The chain couples TRBV7-2 to TRBJ1-3; D remains ambiguous. The length of the CDR3 is 13 residues. Germline V gene sequence: CDR1 SGHTA, CDR2 FQGNSA. Trimming removed 1 base from V and 4 bases from J, with 5 bases in between. The CDR3 DNA sequence: TGTGCCAGCAGCTTAGATCCAGGAAACACCATATATTTT. Its protein product is CASSLDPGNTIYF.

The J gene is TRBJ2-1, the V gene TRBV10-3, with 7 bases that match TRBD2. Germline V gene sequence: CDR1 ENHRY, CDR2 SYGVKD. The length of the CDR3 is 15 residues. Trimming at V came to 10 bases and at J to 4 bases, leaving 13 bases not matched to a gene. CDR3 region: CATRVNGGKYNEQFF. CDR3 DNA: TGTGCCACCCGGGTGAACGGGGGGAAATACAATGAGCAGTTCTTC.

This rearrangement joins TRBV9 to TRBJ1-1, with D uncertain. V gave up 0 bases and J gave up 5 bases, with 11 bases separating them. CDR3 length: 14 amino acids. Looked up from germline, CDR1 is SGDLS and CDR2 is YYNGEE. The CDR3 reads CASSVVTGGTEAFF. Written as DNA, the CDR3 is TGTGCCAGCAGCGTAGTGACGGGAGGAACTGAAGCTTTCTTT.

The V and J genes are TRBV11-2 and TRBJ2-1, with TRBD2 matching over 8 bases. Per germline, CDR1 SGHAT and CDR2 FQNNGV. This CDR3 spans 16 amino acids. With V trimmed by 3 bases and J by 1 base, 5 bases remained unmatched. CDR3 amino acids: CASSLGLAGSYNEQFF. The CDR3 DNA reads TGTGCCAGCAGCTTGGGTCTAGCGGGTTCCTACAATGAGCAGTTCTTC.

V is TRBV4-3 and J is TRBJ2-7, with 8 bases that match TRBD2. V was clipped by 0 bases and J by 3 bases; unmatched bases: 4. The germline CDR1 and CDR2 sequences are LGHNA and YSLEER. The CDR3 sequence is 15 residues long. The CDR3 region has the DNA TGCGCCAGCAGCCAAGAAGTTGGGACTAGCTACGAGCAGTACTTC. Encoded protein: CASSQEVGTSYEQYF.

This chain uses TRBV5-1 with TRBJ2-5; 7 bases agree with TRBD2. The germline V gene encodes CDR1 SGHRS and CDR2 YFSETQ. This CDR3 has 15 residues. The V and J ends lost 3 bases and 5 bases, in that order; junction bases with no gene match: 10. As DNA, the CDR3 is TGCGCCAGCAGCTCATACCCGGGACTATGGGAGACCCAGTACTTC. It translates to CASSSYPGLWETQYF. The full variable domain, in which reference TRBV5-1 and TRBJ2-5 provide the parts outside the CDR3, is KAGVTQTPRYLIKTRGQQVTLSCSPISGHRSVSWYQQTPGQGLQFLFEYFSETQRNKGNFPGRFSGRQFSNSRSEMNVSTLELGDSALYLCASSSYPGLWETQYFGPGTRLLVL.

The chain combines TRBV7-9 with TRBJ2-1; tentative D call: TRBD2 (6 bases). Per germline, CDR1 SEHNR and CDR2 FQNEAQ (reference sequence). The CDR3 length is 13 residues. The germline V and J ends were trimmed by 1 base and 10 bases, with 11 bases remaining between them. The CDR3 DNA reads as TGTGCCAGCAGCTTAGTGGAGGGAATAGAGCAGTTCTTC. This sequence encodes CASSLVEGIEQFF.

V gene TRBV4-3 combines with J gene TRBJ1-2; maybe TRBD1 (5 bases). V was cut by 1 base and J by 3 bases, with 15 bases left in between. This CDR3 comprises 16 residues. The V gene's germline CDR1 is LGHNA and CDR2 YSLEER. CDR3 protein: CASSQGHIRGYYGYTF. CDR3 DNA: TGCGCCAGCAGCCAAGGCCACATTAGGGGTTACTATGGCTACACCTTC.

The J gene is TRBJ1-2, the V gene TRBV2; 7 bases line up with TRBD1. Germline V gene lookup returns CDR1 SNHLY and CDR2 FYNNEI. The V and J ends lost 6 bases and 7 bases, in that order; junction bases with no gene match: 5. CDR3 length: 12 amino acids. The CDR3 nucleotides are TGTGCCAGCAGCTTTAGACAGGGTGGCTACACCTTC. Its translation is CASSFRQGGYTF. The whole variable domain, remainder taken from reference TRBV2 and TRBJ1-2, is EPEVTQTPSHQVTQMGQEVILRCVPISNHLYFYWYRQILGQKVEFLVSFYNNEISEKSEIFDDQFSVERPDGSNFTLKIRSTKLEDSAMYFCASSFRQGGYTFGSGTRLTVV.

V usage is TRBV6-5 and J usage is TRBJ1-2, with 9 positions matching TRBD1. Trimming took 6 bases from V and 14 from J; bases not matched to a gene: 7. CDR3 size: 11 residues. Looked up from germline, CDR1 is MNHEY and CDR2 is SVGAGI. The CDR3 nucleotides read TGTGCCAGCAGCGGACAGGGGAAAGTAACCTTC. Protein: CASSGQGKVTF.

This sequence joins TRBV11-2 and TRBJ1-3; no clear D gene. The CDR3 is 14 residues long. Germline V lookup: CDR1 SGHAT, CDR2 FQNNGV. V gave up 5 bases and J gave up 8 bases, with 16 bases separating them. CDR3: CASSLLNEAHTIYF. The CDR3, as DNA: TGTGCCAGCAGCCTTCTGAATGAGGCGCACACCATATATTTT.

This chain links TRBV30 with TRBJ1-5; D not resolved. V was clipped by 0 bases and J by 4 bases, with 7 bases between them. The CDR3 sequence is 13 residues long. CDR1 and CDR2 from the germline V gene are GTSNPN and SVGIG (reference sequence). The CDR3 sequence is CAWSVRSNQPQHF. The CDR3 bases are TGTGCCTGGAGTGTACGGTCAAATCAGCCCCAGCATTTT.

This chain connects TRBV27 to TRBJ1-2, with 7 positions matching TRBD1. The CDR3 length is 14 residues. Germline assignment: CDR1 MNHEY and CDR2 SMNVEV (reference sequence). The J segment lost 8 bases and the V segment lost 6 bases, leaving 12 bases of the junction unmatched. CDR3 protein: CASSLGGGTGGYTF. The DNA for the CDR3 is TGTGCCAGCAGCTTAGGAGGGGGCACCGGCGGCTACACCTTC.

The chain recombines TRBV25-1 with TRBJ2-2; D unresolved. There are 14 residues in the CDR3. Germline values: CDR1 MGHDK, CDR2 SYGVNS. Trimming left V 1 base short and J 4 bases short, with 7 bases between. CDR3 sequence: CASSEFPGTGELFF. As DNA, the CDR3 is TGTGCCAGCAGTGAATTTCCGGGCACCGGGGAGCTGTTTTTT. Full variable domain (remainder filled in from reference TRBV25-1 and TRBJ2-2): EADIYQTPRYLVIGTGKKITLECSQTMGHDKMYWYQQDPGMELHLIHYSYGVNSTEKGDLSSESTVSRIRTEHFPLTLESARPSHTSQYLCASSEFPGTGELFFGEGSRLTVL.